This T cell receptor beta chain emerged from a study of shared clonotypes between healthy human individuals. Overall study: The donor group consisted of two women and three men, aged 18 to 49.

Splitting of each subset's genomic DNA was done evenly across several immunoSEQ plates. Every unsorted PBMC PCR replicate was loaded with about 300 ng DNA, about 30,000 T cell genomes. Unsorted PBMC DNA went through sequencing on ten immunoSEQ deep assay plates. Clones were sequenced by immunoSEQ multiplex PCR, and TCRdb holds only the in-frame ones, with some missing. The sample includes approximately 500,000 clones, over 70% of them seen just once. V was trimmed by 5 bases and J by 4 bases, leaving 17 bases between them. Germline V gene data show CDR1 as LNHDA and CDR2 as SQIVND (reference sequence). This CDR3 contains 16 residues.

The chain couples TRBV19 to TRBJ1-4; the D gene is possibly TRBD1 (5 bases). This TCR came from a woman aged 40 to 55 in good health. Some clones in this sample may be carry-over from other donors' samples. Sequencing input: PBMCs. The CDR3 is CASSPRIGGSNEKLFF. In nucleotides, the CDR3 is TGTGCCAGTAGTCCCCGAATCGGGGGAAGTAATGAAAAACTGTTTTTT.